This T cell receptor (beta chain) was sequenced during a study of T cell responses to AZD1222 COVID-19 vaccine. Whole-study findings and limits: Mostly white British, mostly female donors; authors suggested clonal diversity may be underestimated. CD4 TCRs associated with vaccination spanned spike, dominating at 160-218 and 743-854. The study reported that nearly half of spike-specific TCRs target unmutated variant regions. Recipients of two AZD1222 doses showed rising Spike-specific TCR breadth and depth.

The germline gives CDR1 MNHNY, CDR2 SVGAGI (reference sequence). V was clipped by 6 bases and J by 0 bases, with 15 bases between them. The CDR3 has 16 residues. The method was immunoSEQ multiplex PCR; TCRdb's version includes in-frame clones alone and lacks a portion of them. The table has 150,000 to 200,000 clones, approximately 94% seen once. As for this clone: What it recognizes is unknown.

The TCR sequence derives from an adult in good health. The source material was peripheral blood, sampled on day 0 of AZD1222 vaccination. The chain combines TRBV6-6 with TRBJ1-3; D is perhaps TRBD1 (5 bases). CDR3 DNA: TGTGCCAGCAGCCGCCGGGACCCCAGCTCTGGAAACACCATATATTTT. Translation: CASSRRDPSSGNTIYF.